The 26 T cell receptor beta chains in this list originate from one sample, sequenced in a study of molecular identifiers for immune sequencing clone quantification (dated by TCRdb to 2016 to 2019). The method was PCR. The sequencing machine was an Illumina HiSeq 4000. TCRdb handled the public reads itself, with Q25 trimming in fastp and clone calling in MiXCR, and kept productive beta chains. Each entry merges the rows of one CDR3 protein and shows their most common DNA and genes. Here the sample has 20,000 to 30,000 distinct CDR3 sequences; roughly 17% occur a single time. The ten largest make up roughly 1% of the sample. The sequenced sample consisted of naive CD8+ T cells from blood, with Jurkat cell RNA spiked in. The cell subset or site label corresponds to: FACS-sorted CD8+CD4-CCR7+CD45RA+ naive T cells. The receptor source for this set is a human donor in good health. Some libraries in this study had Jurkat cell RNA spiked in.

This clonotype was recorded at least ten times. The chain has TRBV19 and TRBJ1-5, with a tentative D call TRBD1 (6 bases). This CDR3 region has 13 residues. V was trimmed by 10 bases and J by 4 bases, leaving 14 bases between them. The germline V gene encodes CDR1 LNHDA and CDR2 SQIVND (reference sequence). In DNA, the CDR3 is TGTGCCACGTCCGGACAGCTTAATCAGCCCCAGCATTTT. It yields the protein CATSGQLNQPQHF.

This clonotype was picked up a small number of times. The junction does not match germline at one end; this may be a read error. The rearrangement links TRBV13 to TRBJ1-1; no clear D gene. The CDR3 has 13 amino acids. CDR1 PRHDT and CDR2 FYEKMQ come from the germline V gene (reference sequence). CDR3 DNA: TGTGCCAGCAGCTTTGTAGGAAACACTGACGCTTACTTT. It codes for CASSFVGNTDAYF. The full variable domain, its missing parts supplied by reference TRBV13 and TRBJ1-1, is AAGVIQSPRHLIKEKRETATLKCYPIPRHDTVYWYQQGPGQDPQFLISFYEKMQSDKGSIPDRFSAQQFSDYHSELNMSSLELGDSALYFCASSFVGNTDAYFGQGTRLTVV.

This clonotype occurred many times. This rearrangement joins TRBV4-1 to TRBJ2-3; tentatively, D is TRBD1 (5 bases). CDR3 size: 16 residues. Germline CDR1 is MGHRA and CDR2 is YSYEKL. V lost 1 base and J lost 0, with 11 bases in between. CDR3 sequence: CASSQGTPPSTDTQYF. The CDR3 DNA reads TGCGCCAGCAGCCAAGGGACACCGCCAAGCACAGATACGCAGTATTTT.

This clonotype was counted a few times. The rearrangement joins TRBV20-1 to TRBJ2-7; the D call may be TRBD1 or TRBD2 (5 bases each). This CDR3 has 13 amino acids. Trimming cost V 1 base and J 6 bases, with 13 bases left between them. Per germline, CDR1 DFQATT and CDR2 SNEGSKA (reference sequence). The CDR3 region has the DNA TGCAGTGCTAGAGCGGCAGGGACCCTCGAGCAGTACTTC. Encoded protein: CSARAAGTLEQYF.

This clonotype has ten or more counts. The V gene is TRBV30, the J gene TRBJ1-1; 8 bases map to TRBD1. V shed 1 base, J shed 1 base, and the junction held 5 bases outside the gene matches. The CDR3 totals 15 residues. Germline CDR1 GTSNPN, CDR2 SVGIG (reference sequence). The CDR3 DNA is TGTGCCTGGAGTGCTGGACAGGGATCGAACACTGAAGCTTTCTTT. Amino acids: CAWSAGQGSNTEAFF. Using reference TRBV30 and TRBJ1-1 for the parts outside the CDR3, the full variable domain is SQTIHQWPATLVQPVGSPLSLECTVEGTSNPNLYWYRQAAGRGLQLLFYSVGIGQISSEVPQNLSASRPQDRQFILSSKKLLLSDSGFYLCAWSAGQGSNTEAFFGQGTRLTVV.

Many counts were recorded for this clonotype. The rearrangement uses TRBV4-1 and TRBJ2-3; D gene unclear. There are 14 residues in the CDR3. Germline-derived CDR1 and CDR2 are MGHRA and YSYEKL. Trimming removed 5 bases from V and 4 bases from J, with 13 bases in between. CDR3 protein: CASSDRIPPDTQYF. CDR3 nucleotide sequence: TGCGCCAGCAGCGACCGGATCCCCCCAGATACGCAGTATTTT.

This clonotype was observed at least ten times. V usage is TRBV27 and J usage is TRBJ2-3, with 11 positions matching TRBD2. Germline V gene lookup returns CDR1 MNHEY and CDR2 SMNVEV (reference sequence). V lost 9 bases to trimming and J lost 4 bases; unmatched junction nucleotides: 6. This CDR3 comprises 14 residues. The CDR3 here is CASKLAGGADTQYF. CDR3 in DNA: TGTGCCAGTAAGCTAGCGGGGGGTGCAGATACGCAGTATTTT.

This clonotype was recorded many times. The rearrangement links TRBV4-1 to TRBJ2-7, with 9 bases fitting TRBD1. The CDR3 runs to 14 residues. Germline V gene lookup returns CDR1 MGHRA and CDR2 YSYEKL. Trimming cost V 3 bases and J 5 bases; bases outside gene matches: 5. The CDR3: CASSHPGQGNEQYF. In nucleotides, the CDR3 is TGCGCCAGCAGCCATCCGGGACAGGGAAACGAGCAGTACTTC.

This clonotype was counted at least ten times. V and J are TRBV19 and TRBJ1-6; D remains unclear. This CDR3 contains 14 residues. Germline assignment: CDR1 LNHDA and CDR2 SQIVND (reference sequence). V was shortened by 3 bases and J by 7 bases, with 10 bases between the two germline ends. CDR3 amino acids: CASSIILPNSPLHF. The CDR3 nucleotides are TGTGCCAGTAGTATTATCTTACCAAATTCACCCCTCCACTTT.

In this sample, this clonotype turned up a few times. The genes are TRBV7-9 and TRBJ2-1, with TRBD2 identical over 9 bases. The junction had 10 bases not matched to a gene; V was cut back by 1 base and J by 6 bases. The CDR3 has 17 amino acids. Germline values: CDR1 SEHNR, CDR2 FQNEAQ (reference sequence). In nucleotides, the CDR3 is TGTGCCAGCAGCTTAGACGTAGCGGGAGAATGGCTCAATGAGCAGTTCTTC. Encoded protein: CASSLDVAGEWLNEQFF.

As regards this clonotype: Given a much more abundant clone one base away, this may be a read error. The chain recombines TRBV11-2 with TRBJ1-4; maybe TRBD1 (6 bases). CDR3 length: 14 amino acids. In germline, CDR1 is SGHAT, CDR2 FQNNGV. CDR3 region: CASSHRGQNEKPFF. The CDR3 region has the DNA TGTGCCAGCAGCCACAGAGGACAGAATGAAAAACCGTTTTTT.

This clonotype was seen at least ten times. This sequence joins TRBV5-4 and TRBJ2-2; a weak D match, TRBD1 (5 bases). V was pared by 5 bases and J by 5 bases, with 7 bases between. CDR1 is SGHNT, CDR2 YYREEE, per germline (reference sequence). The CDR3 contains 12 residues. The CDR3 here is CASRPGTGELFF. In DNA, the CDR3 is TGTGCCAGCAGACCAGGGACCGGGGAGCTGTTTTTT.

This clonotype was seen at least ten times. The genes are TRBV28 and TRBJ1-5; D call uncertain. The CDR3 has 14 residues. In germline, CDR1 is MDHEN, CDR2 SYDVKM. The V and J ends lost 5 bases and 7 bases respectively, with 15 bases between them. The CDR3 DNA sequence: TGTGCCAGCAGTCTTATAAGCTCGGGGCAGCCCCAGCATTTT. This encodes CASSLISSGQPQHF. The entire variable domain, with the rest obtained from reference TRBV28 and TRBJ1-5, is as follows: DVKVTQSSRYLVKRTGEKVFLECVQDMDHENMFWYRQDPGLGLRLIYFSYDVKMKEKGDIPEGYSVSREKKERFSLILESASTNQTSMYLCASSLISSGQPQHFGDGTRLSIL.

This clonotype has a count of ten or more. The rearrangement joins TRBV6-5 to TRBJ2-3; a weak D match, TRBD2 (5 bases). Trimming left V 5 bases short and J 0 bases short, with 15 bases between. The CDR3 sequence is 16 residues long. Per the germline V gene, CDR1 is MNHEY and CDR2 is SVGAGI. The CDR3 sequence: CASSHRGMGSTDTQYF. Here the CDR3 DNA reads TGTGCCAGCAGTCACCGAGGGATGGGCAGCACAGATACGCAGTATTTT.

Comment on this clonotype: A much larger clone lies a single base off, so this may be a read error. This chain uses TRBV7-9 with TRBJ2-5; D unresolved. Germline loops: CDR1 SEHNR, CDR2 FQNEAQ (reference sequence). The V and J ends lost 5 bases and 3 bases respectively, with 10 bases between them. The CDR3 consists of 13 residues. Here the CDR3 DNA reads TGTGCCAGCAGCCCCTGGACGGAAGAGACCCAGTACTTC. Its translation: CASSPWTEETQYF. Using reference TRBV7-9 and TRBJ2-5 for the parts outside the CDR3, the full variable domain is DTGVSQNPRHKITKRGQNVTFRCDPISEHNRLYWYRQTLGQGPEFLTYFQNEAQLEKSRLLSDRFSAERPKGSFSTLEIQRTEQGDSAMYLCASSPWTEETQYFGPGTRLLVL.

This clonotype turned up a few times. A read error is possible here, since a much larger clone lies one base away. The V gene is TRBV9, the J gene TRBJ1-1; D uncertain. Germline assignment: CDR1 SGDLS and CDR2 YYNGEE. The CDR3 is 16 amino acids. This CDR3 reads CASSPQVGIVNAEAFF. In DNA, the CDR3 is TGTGCCAGCAGCCCCCAGGTAGGGATTGTGAACGCTGAAGCTTTCTTT.

This clonotype has at least ten counts. The genes are TRBV29-1 and TRBJ2-3; D is unclear. V shed 8 bases and J shed 5 bases, with 11 bases lying between them. Germline values: CDR1 SQVTM, CDR2 ANQGSEA. The CDR3 totals 11 residues. CDR3 nucleotide sequence: TGCAGCCCAAACATAGGAGATACGCAGTATTTT. This codes for CSPNIGDTQYF.

This clonotype came up many times. The chain carries TRBV3-1 and TRBJ1-3; 7 positions match TRBD1. CDR3 length equals 17 residues. The ends lost 2 bases at V and 0 bases at J; junction bases unmatched: 7. The germline V gene encodes CDR1 LGHDT and CDR2 YNNKEL (reference sequence). The CDR3 DNA sequence: TGTGCCAGCAGCCAAACACCGGGACAGACCTCTGGAAACACCATATATTTT. Its protein product is CASSQTPGQTSGNTIYF.

This clonotype was detected many times. This sequence joins TRBV27 and TRBJ1-4; D is ambiguous. Germline V gives CDR1 MNHEY, CDR2 SMNVEV (reference sequence). V lost 6 bases and J lost 6, with 14 bases in between. The CDR3 runs to 14 residues. The CDR3 loop is CASSLDWGDEKLFF. As DNA, the CDR3 is TGTGCCAGCAGCCTAGACTGGGGTGATGAAAAACTGTTTTTT.

This clonotype was counted at least ten times. CDR3 loop: CASSTDNYAEQFF. CDR3 nucleotide sequence: TGTGCCAGCAGCACCGACAACTATGCTGAGCAGTTCTTC. The chain is built from TRBV7-4 and TRBJ2-1; the D is unclear. Trimming left V 5 bases short and J 9 bases short, with 14 bases between. CDR3 length: 13 amino acids. CDR1 SGHVT and CDR2 SQSDAQ come from the germline V gene.

This clonotype appeared many times. The chain combines TRBV28 with TRBJ2-3, with TRBD2 matching 7 bases. Germline V gene lookup returns CDR1 MDHEN and CDR2 SYDVKM. The CDR3 runs 15 residues. V dropped 2 bases and J dropped 5; count of bases not matched to a gene: 7. CDR3 sequence (DNA): TGTGCCAGCAGTTTACGGGGGAGGGCCGGAGATACGCAGTATTTT. It encodes CASSLRGRAGDTQYF.

This clonotype was seen at least ten times. This sequence joins TRBV4-2 and TRBJ2-5; tentative D call: TRBD2 (5 bases). Germline V gene sequence: CDR1 LGHNA, CDR2 YNFKEQ. With 3 bases removed from V and 5 bases from J, the gap between germline ends came to 19 bases. The CDR3 covers 16 residues. In nucleotides, the CDR3 is TGTGCCAGCAGCCAGTTGGGGTTTGCTAGCCCGGAGACCCAGTACTTC. This gives the protein CASSQLGFASPETQYF.

This clonotype came up many times. This rearrangement joins TRBV5-5 to TRBJ1-1, with D perhaps matching TRBD1 (6 bases). CDR3 size: 14 residues. Germline V gene sequence: CDR1 SGHKS, CDR2 YYEKEE (reference sequence). The V end was cut by 0 bases, the J end by 5 bases, with 11 bases between. CDR3: CASSLVRGRTEAFF. CDR3 bases: TGTGCCAGCAGCTTGGTCAGGGGAAGGACTGAAGCTTTCTTT.

At least ten counts were recorded for this clonotype. This rearrangement joins TRBV19 to TRBJ2-7; D is possibly TRBD1 (6 bases). Trimming shortened V by 4 bases and J by 5 bases, and 15 bases separated the two germline ends. The CDR3 runs to 14 residues. Germline lookup yields CDR1 LNHDA and CDR2 SQIVND (reference sequence). CDR3 sequence (DNA): TGTGCCAGTAGTACTTGGGACAAGTTAGACGAGCAGTACTTC. Residues: CASSTWDKLDEQYF.

This clonotype was recorded at least ten times. The genes are TRBV4-1 and TRBJ2-7, with 7 bases aligning to TRBD1. V gave up 4 bases and J gave up 3 bases; unmatched junction bases: 9. This CDR3 is 15 amino acids long. Germline V gives CDR1 MGHRA, CDR2 YSYEKL. This CDR3 is CASSPKAGTDYEQYF. The CDR3 DNA follows: TGCGCCAGCAGCCCAAAAGCTGGGACAGACTACGAGCAGTACTTC.

This clonotype came up a few times. A much larger clone differs by one base, so this may be a read error. This likely comes from a read error, as the CDR3 has no conserved phenylalanine or tryptophan at its end. J is TRBJ1-5 and V is TRBV29-1; maybe TRBD1 (6 bases). CDR3 length equals 13 residues. Germline V lookup: CDR1 SQVTM, CDR2 ANQGSEA. Trimming took off 7 bases at V and 12 bases at J, with 22 bases between the two ends. For the CDR3, the DNA is TGCAGCGCGTTGAGTGGGACATCCACACACCAGCATTCT. It is translated as CSALSGTSTHQHS.